This T cell receptor (beta chain) was sequenced in a study of radiotherapy plus CTLA-4 blockade in lung cancer. Study as a whole: Objective responses were documented in about 20% of patients, with disease control in roughly 34%.

To note about this clone: Its antigen is as yet unknown.

Patients with chemo-refractory metastatic non-small-cell lung cancer received focal radiation plus CTLA-4 blockade with ipilimumab. CDR1 SGHRS and CDR2 YFSETQ come from the germline V gene. J lost 3 bases, V lost 0 bases, and 3 bases had no gene match. The length of the CDR3 is 15 residues. Findings of the study overall: Blood saw expansion of tumor-derived TCR clones after radiotherapy plus ipilimumab. Increased serum interferon-beta after radiation also reportedly predicted response strongly.

The repertoire was sequenced with immunoSEQ multiplex PCR; TCRdb's copy has only in-frame clones and lacks some. The sample yields some 110,000 clones, approximately 87% seen once. The sequencing here drew on peripheral blood, taken from a patient treated with radiotherapy plus ipilimumab. The TCR was taken from a human donor with non-small cell lung cancer that progressed on radiotherapy plus ipilimumab. Some clones in this sample may be carry-over from other donors' samples. The chain joins TRBV5-1 to TRBJ2-1, with 7 nucleotides matching TRBD1. CDR3 bases: TGCGCCAGCAGCTTGGCTCCAGGGGGCTACAATGAGCAGTTCTTC. Translated, it gives CASSLAPGGYNEQFF.